What follows are 10 T cell receptor beta chains derived from one specimen sequenced in a study of regulatory T cells in long-lasting Graves disease. Specified time point: persistent/refractory GD, antithyroid drugs over 5 years with positive TRAb. RNA from PBMCs was the source of the TCR library. Arm-PCR of CDR3 regions with iRepertoire HTBI primers generated TCR beta libraries. TCRdb independently ran MiXCR on the multiplex PCR reads; one entry per CDR3 protein. Among approximately 500,000 distinct CDR3 sequences listed, 20% to 25% were seen once. The sequencing here drew on peripheral blood mononuclear cells (PBMCs), taken when the disease was refractory, from a patient treated with antithyroid drugs. These receptors were collected from a female donor with Graves disease.

This clonotype was observed at least ten times. The chain joins TRBV2 to TRBJ1-5; D is perhaps TRBD1 (5 bases). Germline values: CDR1 SNHLY, CDR2 FYNNEI. This CDR3 comprises 14 residues. The V end was cut by 6 bases, the J end by 2 bases, with 11 bases between. The CDR3 loop reads CASRRGIGNQPQHF. The DNA for the CDR3 is TGTGCCAGCAGGAGGGGTATCGGCAATCAGCCCCAGCATTTT.

On this clonotype itself: A much larger clone lies a single base off, so this may be a read error. The rearrangement uses TRBV6-1 and TRBJ1-2; tentatively, D is TRBD1 (5 bases). Germline V gives CDR1 MNHNS, CDR2 SASEGT. The CDR3 spans 15 residues. The CDR3 loop reads CASSPTAGYSYGYNF. CDR3 DNA sequence: TGTGCCAGCAGCCCCACGGCAGGGTACAGCTATGGCTACAACTTC.

This chain's CDR3 is CAWNEANTGELFF. CDR3 DNA: TGTGCCTGGAATGAGGCGAACACCGGGGAGCTGTTTTTT. The chain has TRBV30 and TRBJ2-2; D gene ambiguous. The CDR3 runs 13 residues. Trimming removed 4 bases from V and 0 bases from J, with 6 bases in between. Per the germline V gene, CDR1 is GTSNPN and CDR2 is SVGIG (reference sequence).

This clonotype was counted ten times or more. The rearrangement uses TRBV28 and TRBJ2-4, with D tentatively TRBD2 (6 bases). CDR1 is MDHEN, CDR2 SYDVKM, per germline. Trimming cost V 2 bases and J 8 bases, with 19 bases left between them. This CDR3 comprises 16 residues. The CDR3, as DNA: TGTGCCAGCAGTTTAGGCGGGGCCGCCTTGGGGGACATTCAGTACTTC. Translating gives CASSLGGAALGDIQYF.

This clonotype was observed a single time. At one boundary the junction diverges from the germline segment, which might be a read error. The chain uses TRBV19 and TRBJ1-4; D is perhaps TRBD1 (6 bases). This CDR3 is 15 amino acids long. Germline loops: CDR1 LNHDA, CDR2 SQIVND (reference sequence). CDR3 region: CASSIEGGDTEKLSF. In DNA, the CDR3 is TGTGCCAGTAGTATAGAGGGAGGGGACACGGAAAAACTGTCTTTT. Full variable domain (missing parts from reference TRBV19 and TRBJ1-4): DGGITQSPKYLFRKEGQNVTLSCEQNLNHDAMYWYRQDPGQGLRLIYYSQIVNDFQKGDIAEGYSVSREKKESFPLTVTSAQKNPTAFYLCASSIEGGDTEKLSFGSGTQLSVL.

Many counts were recorded for this clonotype. The V gene is TRBV10-3, the J gene TRBJ1-1; D gene unclear. CDR1 and CDR2 from the germline V gene are ENHRY and SYGVKD. V was pared by 10 bases and J by 1 base, with 13 bases between. This CDR3 region has 13 residues. CDR3 amino acids: CASTPGQNTEAFF. The CDR3 nucleotides are TGTGCCAGCACCCCGGGCCAGAACACTGAAGCTTTCTTT.

In its sample, this clonotype was seen a few times. The chain combines TRBV5-1 with TRBJ2-1; TRBD2 might be the D (6 bases). The V end lost 4 bases, the J end lost 5 bases, and 13 bases lay between the germline ends. CDR3 length: 14 residues. In germline, CDR1 is SGHRS, CDR2 YFSETQ. CDR3 residues: CASSRGLPNNEQFF. CDR3 sequence (DNA): TGCGCCAGCAGCAGGGGACTGCCTAACAATGAGCAGTTCTTC.

In this sample, this clonotype turned up many times. V gene TRBV6-5 combines with J gene TRBJ1-1; 7 bases fit TRBD1. CDR1 MNHEY and CDR2 SVGAGI come from the germline V gene. This CDR3 is 13 amino acids long. The junction had 2 bases not matched to a gene; V was cut back by 3 bases and J by 4 bases. The CDR3 sequence: CASSYNRGTEAFF. As DNA, the CDR3 is TGTGCCAGCAGTTATAACAGGGGCACTGAAGCTTTCTTT.

This clonotype was found many times. The rearrangement uses TRBV6-1 and TRBJ1-5; D gene uncertain. Trimming pared 8 bases from V and 1 base from J, leaving 21 bases between. Per germline, CDR1 MNHNS and CDR2 SASEGT. This CDR3 comprises 17 residues. The CDR3 nucleotides are TGTGCCAGCGAGGGCGCGGTTACTAGGTGGAGCAATCAGCCCCAGCATTTT. This sequence encodes CASEGAVTRWSNQPQHF.

The chain employs TRBV7-9 and TRBJ1-1; unclear D gene. The V gene's germline CDR1 is SEHNR and CDR2 FQNEAQ (reference sequence). This CDR3 region has 18 residues. V gave up 4 bases and J gave up 3 bases, with 24 bases separating them. The CDR3 coding sequence is TGTGCCAGCAGCTCCTATGGTTCCACCTTTTGGAGGGACACTGAAGCTTTCTTT. This gives the protein CASSSYGSTFWRDTEAFF.